This entry lists 28 T cell receptor beta chains sequenced from one sample in a study of shared clonotypes between healthy human individuals. Method: immunoSEQ multiplex PCR; TCRdb's copy keeps in-frame clones and lacks some. This sample has approximately 2.1 million clones; just over 90% occur once, and the top ten carry 0.3% to 0.4%. Specimen: naive CD4+ T cells from PBMCs. Documented subset: CD45RA+ positively selected. The receptors derive from a man between 18 and 29 years old in good health. Some clones in this sample may be carry-over from other donors' samples.

The chain carries TRBV10-3 and TRBJ2-5, with 7 bases lining up with TRBD1. The DNA end favors TRBJ2-7, so the J call may be wrong. Germline CDR1 reads ENHRY; CDR2 reads SYGVKD. The CDR3 is 13 residues long. The CDR3 reads CAIRSGGSYEQYF. The CDR3 nucleotides are TGTGCCATCAGATCAGGGGGATCCTACGAGCAGTACTTC.

The V and J genes are TRBV28 and TRBJ1-2; D possibly corresponds to TRBD1 (6 bases). V gave up 3 bases and J gave up 7 bases, with 12 bases separating them. The germline V gene encodes CDR1 MDHEN and CDR2 SYDVKM. The CDR3 length is 13 residues. The CDR3 DNA is TGTGCCAGCAGTTTCTTCAGGGGCAGTGGCTACACCTTC. This gives the protein CASSFFRGSGYTF.

The chain has TRBV11-2 and TRBJ2-7, with unresolved D. CDR3 length equals 14 residues. Trimming cost V 3 bases and J 2 bases, with 11 bases left between them. Germline V gene data show CDR1 as SGHAT and CDR2 as FQNNGV. The CDR3 here is CASSFDPPAYEQYF. CDR3 DNA: TGTGCCAGCAGCTTTGACCCTCCGGCCTACGAGCAGTACTTC.

The chain couples TRBV4-1 to TRBJ1-4, with 8 bases lining up with TRBD1. Germline CDR1 is MGHRA and CDR2 is YSYEKL. The CDR3 loop spans 15 amino acids. V lost 3 bases and J lost 8; bases outside the gene matches: 8. The CDR3 reads CASSHEGTGHEKLFF. The CDR3 bases are TGCGCCAGCAGCCACGAAGGGACAGGTCACGAAAAACTGTTTTTT.

This clone appeared a single time. The chain has TRBV7-9 and TRBJ1-3; 8 bases line up with TRBD1. CDR3 length: 16 amino acids. V dropped 4 bases and J dropped 0; count of bases not matched to a gene: 5. Looked up from germline, CDR1 is SEHNR and CDR2 is FQNEAQ (reference sequence). In nucleotides, the CDR3 is TGTGCCAGCAGCTACTGGACAGGGACCTCTGGAAACACCATATATTTT. It codes for CASSYWTGTSGNTIYF.

This clone was seen once. This sample includes further DNA sequences coding for the same CDR3. V gene TRBV18 combines with J gene TRBJ2-1; TRBD1 matches at 7 bases. Germline CDR1 and CDR2: KGHSH and LQKENI. The length of the CDR3 is 15 residues. V lost 0 bases to trimming and J lost 2 bases; unmatched junction nucleotides: 1. The CDR3 is CASSPPGTAYNEQFF. CDR3 nucleotides: TGTGCCAGCTCACCACCCGGGACAGCCTACAATGAGCAGTTCTTC.

The chain links TRBV5-1 to TRBJ1-2; 10 bases are a match to TRBD1. CDR1 and CDR2 from the germline V gene are SGHRS and YFSETQ. Losses at the gene ends were 0 bases for V and 2 bases for J; bases not matched to a gene: 4. This CDR3 is built from 16 residues. CDR3 residues: CASSLVGGQGNYGYTF. The CDR3 coding sequence is TGCGCCAGCAGCTTGGTTGGGGGACAGGGGAACTATGGCTACACCTTC.

The chain is built from TRBV27 and TRBJ2-6; D is perhaps TRBD1 or TRBD2 (5 bases each). The germline gives CDR1 MNHEY, CDR2 SMNVEV (reference sequence). The V and J ends lost 3 bases and 1 base respectively, with 13 bases between them. The length of the CDR3 is 17 residues. CDR3 loop: CASSFLGVPSGANVLTF. CDR3 in DNA: TGTGCCAGCAGTTTCTTGGGGGTTCCTTCTGGGGCCAACGTCCTGACTTTC.

Concerning this clone: The sample holds other DNA sequences that translate to the same CDR3. This chain links TRBV30 with TRBJ2-7, with 8 bases fitting TRBD1. From germline, CDR1 is GTSNPN and CDR2 SVGIG (reference sequence). The CDR3 sequence is 13 residues long. With 3 bases clipped from V and 3 bases from J, the junction kept 4 bases outside the gene matches. The CDR3 here is CAWSLDRDYEQYF. CDR3 in DNA: TGTGCCTGGAGCTTGGACAGGGACTACGAGCAGTACTTC. Combining the CDR3 with reference TRBV30 and TRBJ2-7 gives the whole variable domain SQTIHQWPATLVQPVGSPLSLECTVEGTSNPNLYWYRQAAGRGLQLLFYSVGIGQISSEVPQNLSASRPQDRQFILSSKKLLLSDSGFYLCAWSLDRDYEQYFGPGTRLTVT.

V usage is TRBV7-6 and J usage is TRBJ2-3; TRBD2 agrees at 8 bases. The CDR3 is 18 amino acids. With 0 bases clipped from V and 1 base from J, the junction kept 9 bases outside the gene matches. The germline V gene has CDR1 SGHVS and CDR2 FNYEAQ. CDR3 in DNA: TGTGCCAGCAGCTTAGCCGCCGGGACTAGAGTCGGCACAGATACGCAGTATTTT. It codes for CASSLAAGTRVGTDTQYF.

The V call is TRBV2, the J call TRBJ1-5; possibly TRBD1 for D (6 bases). Germline V CDR1 and CDR2: SNHLY, FYNNEI. The CDR3 consists of 14 residues. The ends were cut back, 8 bases at V and 0 bases at J, with 11 bases in the middle. CDR3 protein: CASARGGSNQPQHF. The CDR3 region has the DNA TGTGCCAGCGCGAGGGGGGGTAGCAATCAGCCCCAGCATTTT.

The J gene is TRBJ2-4, the V gene TRBV2; D gene ambiguous. The germline CDR1 and CDR2 sequences are SNHLY and FYNNEI. Trimming stripped 3 bases from V and 0 bases from J, with 6 bases between. The CDR3 extends over 14 amino acids. The chain's CDR3 is CASSEEKAKNIQYF. CDR3 DNA sequence: TGTGCCAGCAGTGAGGAAAAAGCCAAAAACATTCAGTACTTC. The full variable domain, in which reference TRBV2 and TRBJ2-4 provide the parts outside the CDR3, is EPEVTQTPSHQVTQMGQEVILRCVPISNHLYFYWYRQILGQKVEFLVSFYNNEISEKSEIFDDQFSVERPDGSNFTLKIRSTKLEDSAMYFCASSEEKAKNIQYFGAGTRLSVL.

The chain recombines TRBV7-9 with TRBJ2-7, with D uncertain. CDR1 is SEHNR, CDR2 FQNEAQ, per germline (reference sequence). There are 16 residues in the CDR3. V gave up 4 bases and J gave up 3 bases, with 19 bases separating them. Written as DNA, the CDR3 is TGTGCCAGCAGCTCCGCTAATGCCAGAATTAACTACGAGCAGTACTTC. It translates to CASSSANARINYEQYF.

The DNA of the CDR3 is TGTGCCAGCAGCTCATCAACCCCCGGGACTAGCGTGGACAATGAGCAGTTCTTC. As protein: CASSSSTPGTSVDNEQFF. The chain has TRBV7-3 and TRBJ2-1; 10 bases agree with TRBD2. CDR3 length equals 18 residues. V shed 4 bases and J 5 bases; nucleotides not matched to a gene: 14. Germline-derived CDR1 and CDR2 are SGHTA and FQGTGA.

The chain has TRBV6-1 and TRBJ2-3; TRBD1 aligns across 9 bases. The V gene end was trimmed by 8 bases and the J gene end by 6 bases; junction bases not matched to a gene: 3. Per germline, CDR1 MNHNS and CDR2 SASEGT. The CDR3 sequence is 12 residues long. DNA of the CDR3: TGTGCCAGCCAGGGACAGGGCGATACGCAGTATTTT. The encoded protein is CASQGQGDTQYF.

In this sample, this clone turned up once. V is TRBV28 and J is TRBJ1-1, with D perhaps TRBD1 (5 bases). The length of the CDR3 is 13 residues. Germline CDR1 MDHEN, CDR2 SYDVKM. Trimming left V 6 bases short and J 6 bases short, with 14 bases between. The CDR3: CASRLIMGAEAFF. CDR3 DNA: TGTGCCAGCAGGTTAATTATGGGGGCTGAAGCTTTCTTT.

On this clone: This CDR3 is also generated by other DNA sequences in the sample. V and J are TRBV28 and TRBJ2-3; no clear D gene. Germline CDR1 reads MDHEN; CDR2 reads SYDVKM. Trimming removed 3 bases from V and 4 bases from J, with 8 bases in between. The CDR3 extends over 13 amino acids. The CDR3 here is CASSFSSPDTQYF. CDR3 coding DNA: TGTGCCAGCAGTTTTTCGTCTCCAGATACGCAGTATTTT.

The rearrangement links TRBV9 to TRBJ2-1; D gene ambiguous. The V end was cut by 0 bases, the J end by 0 bases, with 7 bases between. Germline V lookup: CDR1 SGDLS, CDR2 YYNGEE. This CDR3 comprises 15 residues. CDR3 amino acids: CASSVDPSSYNEQFF. CDR3 DNA: TGTGCCAGCAGCGTAGACCCGAGCTCCTACAATGAGCAGTTCTTC.

The chain uses TRBV5-1 and TRBJ1-2; D gene uncertain. Germline CDR1 is SGHRS and CDR2 is YFSETQ. CDR3 length equals 14 residues. V was pared by 0 bases and J by 7 bases, with 13 bases between. The CDR3 coding sequence is TGCGCCAGCAGCTTGGAAGGCGAGGGTGGTGGCTACACCTTC. Translated, it gives CASSLEGEGGGYTF. Complete variable domain (other parts from reference TRBV5-1 and TRBJ1-2): KAGVTQTPRYLIKTRGQQVTLSCSPISGHRSVSWYQQTPGQGLQFLFEYFSETQRNKGNFPGRFSGRQFSNSRSEMNVSTLELGDSALYLCASSLEGEGGGYTFGSGTRLTVV.

The chain carries TRBV28 and TRBJ1-4; no firm D call. The CDR3 is 16 amino acids. The germline gives CDR1 MDHEN, CDR2 SYDVKM. The V gene lost 7 bases and the J gene lost 8 bases, with 23 bases spanning the gap. This CDR3 reads CASISQHGPEPEKLFF. The CDR3 nucleotides are TGTGCCAGCATTTCGCAGCACGGACCAGAGCCAGAAAAACTGTTTTTT.

This sequence joins TRBV11-2 and TRBJ1-4, with TRBD1 matching over 11 bases. This CDR3 comprises 16 residues. J lost 7 bases, V lost 5 bases, and 9 bases had no gene match. Germline loops: CDR1 SGHAT, CDR2 FQNNGV. In nucleotides, the CDR3 is TGTGCCAGCAGCCTCTGGACAGGGGGCGCGTTTGAAAAACTGTTTTTT. Translating gives CASSLWTGGAFEKLFF.

J is TRBJ2-5 and V is TRBV7-6; TRBD1 matches at 7 bases. CDR1 SGHVS and CDR2 FNYEAQ come from the germline V gene. The V segment lost 5 bases and the J segment 3 bases; nucleotides outside the gene matches: 3. The CDR3 has 13 residues. CDR3 residues: CASSQGQKETQYF. CDR3 coding DNA: TGTGCCAGCAGCCAGGGACAGAAAGAGACCCAGTACTTC.

V and J are TRBV28 and TRBJ1-1, with D perhaps TRBD1 (6 bases). Germline-derived CDR1 and CDR2 are MDHEN and SYDVKM. There are 15 residues in the CDR3. The V end was cut by 5 bases, the J end by 0 bases, with 13 bases between. The chain's CDR3 is CASSPGGPVNTEAFF. CDR3 sequence (DNA): TGTGCCAGCAGTCCTGGGGGGCCCGTGAACACTGAAGCTTTCTTT.

The chain combines TRBV5-8 with TRBJ2-2, with 10 nucleotides matching TRBD2. Germline-derived CDR1 and CDR2 are SGHTS and YDEGEE. The CDR3 covers 17 residues. Losses at the gene ends were 0 bases for V and 5 bases for J; bases not matched to a gene: 7. DNA of the CDR3: TGTGCCAGCAGCTTGGCTCTAGCGGGAGAGGAGACCGGGGAGCTGTTTTTT. Its translation: CASSLALAGEETGELFF.

CDR3: CASSGPDRDRRQPQHF. In DNA, the CDR3 is TGTGCCAGTAGTGGCCCCGACAGGGACAGAAGACAGCCCCAGCATTTT. The genes are TRBV19 and TRBJ1-5, with 7 bases aligning to TRBD1. Germline values: CDR1 LNHDA, CDR2 SQIVND (reference sequence). This CDR3 region has 16 residues. Losses at the gene ends were 5 bases for V and 7 bases for J; bases not matched to a gene: 14.

The CDR3 protein is CASSFGQVARGYGYTF. CDR3 DNA: TGTGCCAGCAGCTTCGGTCAGGTCGCCAGGGGCTATGGCTACACCTTC. V and J are TRBV5-5 and TRBJ1-2; weak D call: TRBD1 (6 bases). The germline CDR1 and CDR2 sequences are SGHKS and YYEKEE (reference sequence). The germline V and J ends were trimmed by 2 bases and 4 bases, with 18 bases remaining between them. The CDR3 is made up of 16 amino acids.

V gene TRBV28 combines with J gene TRBJ2-3, with 10 bases aligning to TRBD2. Looked up from germline, CDR1 is MDHEN and CDR2 is SYDVKM. This CDR3 has 19 amino acids. The trim removed 6 bases at V and 7 bases at J, leaving 22 bases unmatched. For the CDR3, the DNA is TGTGCCAGCAGAGTGGAAGCGGGAGGGCCCAAATTCCCCCGCAATACGCAGTATTTT. Translating gives CASRVEAGGPKFPRNTQYF.

This clone was seen a few times. The chain joins TRBV20-1 to TRBJ1-1, with D possibly being TRBD1 (5 bases). V was cut by 8 bases and J by 4 bases, with 11 bases left in between. The germline V gene has CDR1 DFQATT and CDR2 SNEGSKA (reference sequence). There are 11 residues in the CDR3. The CDR3 region has the DNA TGCAGTACCCGCGGGACCACTGAAGCTTTCTTT. This sequence encodes CSTRGTTEAFF.